This TCR beta chain appears in the sequencing data of a study of Tregs in tolerant kidney transplant recipients. Overall study results and limits: Biological reproducibility was not directly addressed in this study.

There are a few counts of this clone. Its target is unknown. Unstimulated Tregs (CD4+CD25+CD127-) and CD4+CD25- non-Tregs were sorted from PBMCs. CDR3 length equals 14 residues. Germline CDR1 is SGHTA and CDR2 is FQGTGA. With 7 bases removed from V and 5 bases from J, the gap between germline ends came to 17 bases. Method: immunoSEQ multiplex PCR; TCRdb's copy keeps in-frame clones and lacks some. This sample has approximately 43,000 clones, with about 90% found just once. The sample was Tregs from blood. This sequence was found in a human donor in good health. The chain is built from TRBV7-3 and TRBJ2-5, with D perhaps given as TRBD1 or TRBD2 (5 bases each). The CDR3 sequence: CASTPPVREETQYF. As DNA, the CDR3 is TGTGCCAGCACCCCACCCGTCAGGGAGGAGACCCAGTACTTC.